This is a list of T cell receptor beta chains from one sample in a study of T cell responses to AZD1222 COVID-19 vaccine. Produced via immunoSEQ multiplex PCR; TCRdb's table is partial and in-frame only. Among tens of thousands of clones listed, roughly 90% were seen once. The starting material was peripheral blood, obtained on day 0 of AZD1222 vaccination. Receptors were obtained from an adult in good health. Both conserved end residues are part of each CDR3. D genes are given only for firm matches. The size field is filled for only some rows; it gives once, few, many or a size class.

>-|-|TRBJ2-2|TRBV6-2/TRBV6-3
TGTGCCAGCAGTCCCGACCTGTTGGGGCCCACCGGGGAGCTGTTTTTT
CASSPDLLGPTGELFF
>once|-|TRBJ1-1|TRBV28
TGTGCCAGCAGTTTACAGGGACGGGCTGAAGCTTTCTTT
CASSLQGRAEAFF
>-|-|TRBJ2-3|TRBV29-1
TGCAGCGTTGGACGGCTCTTCACAGATACGCAGTATTTT
CSVGRLFTDTQYF
>-|-|TRBJ2-5|TRBV5-5
TGTGCCAGCAGCTTGGTGTCCCAAGAGACCCAGTACTTC
CASSLVSQETQYF
>-|-|TRBJ1-5|TRBV15
TGTGCCACCAGCAGAGATAACCGGGGAAATCAGCCCCAGCATTTT
CATSRDNRGNQPQHF
>-|-|TRBJ1-4|TRBV6-1
TGTGCCAGCAGTGATCCCCAGGGCTACGGAAGTGAAAAACTGTTTTTT
CASSDPQGYGSEKLFF
>-|-|TRBJ2-7|TRBV11-2
TGTGCCAGCACAGGGGAGGGCTACGAGCAGTACTTC
CASTGEGYEQYF
>-|-|TRBJ2-1|TRBV5-4
TGTGCCAGCAGCTTGGCTGGCGGGCCCGGTGAGCAGTTCTTC
CASSLAGGPGEQFF
>few|-|TRBJ1-4|TRBV5-1
TGCGCCAGCAGCCTTGGCGGGACCGAGAATGAAAAACTGTTTTTT
CASSLGGTENEKLFF
>once|-|TRBJ2-1|TRBV7-9
TGTGCCAGCAGCCAGGCCAGGGGTTCCTACAATGAGCAGTTCTTC
CASSQARGSYNEQFF
>-|-|TRBJ2-1|TRBV7-9
TGTGCCAGCAGCACCGGGACGGAATCCTACAATGAGCAGTTCTTC
CASSTGTESYNEQFF
>-|TRBD2|TRBJ2-7|TRBV6-2/TRBV6-3
TGTGCCAGCAGTTACCTAGCGGGGGGCTCCTACGAGCAGTACTTC
CASSYLAGGSYEQYF
>-|-|TRBJ1-2|TRBV28
TGTGCCAGCACCCCCCTAGCTGTTAGGTATGGCTACACCTTC
CASTPLAVRYGYTF
>once|TRBD2|TRBJ2-5|TRBV5-4
TGTGCCAGCAGCTTGGGCCTGGGACTAGCGGGGGGGCAAGAGACCCAGTACTTC
CASSLGLGLAGGQETQYF
>-|-|TRBJ2-5|TRBV6-5
TGTGCCAGCCAAAAAGAGACCCAGTACTTC
CASQKETQYF
>-|-|TRBJ1-3|TRBV7-8
TGTGCCAGCAGCTCTGACAGCTTCCCTGGAAACACCATATATTTT
CASSSDSFPGNTIYF
>-|TRBD1|TRBJ1-1|TRBV28
TGTGCCAGCAGGCCCCGGGACAGGACGAACACTGAAGCTTTCTTT
CASRPRDRTNTEAFF
>-|-|TRBJ1-1|TRBV19
TGTGCCAGTACCAAGACGGGGGGCATGAACACTGAAGCTTTCTTT
CASTKTGGMNTEAFF
>-|-|TRBJ2-2|TRBV11-3
TGTGCCAGCAGCTTGGAACTTTGGGGAAACACCGGGGAGCTGTTTTTT
CASSLELWGNTGELFF
>-|-|TRBJ2-1|TRBV19
TGTGCCAGTAGTAGCCAGGGGGGTCATGAGCAGTTCTTC
CASSSQGGHEQFF
>-|TRBD1|TRBJ2-5|TRBV3-1/TRBV3-2
TGTGCCAGCAGCCAACCTAATCAGGGGGCTGGGGAGACCCAGTACTTC
CASSQPNQGAGETQYF
>-|-|TRBJ2-3|TRBV6-5
TGTGCCAGCAGTTTGTCGCCGGGGCGTACGCAGTATTTT
CASSLSPGRTQYF
>-|-|TRBJ1-2|TRBV5-5
TGTGCCAGCAGCTTGGAGGGCCCCTCCTATGGCTACACCTTC
CASSLEGPSYGYTF
>few|-|TRBJ2-1|TRBV6-1
TGTGCCAGCAGTGAAGAGGGAGGTCGGGCGAGGGGGCAGTTCTTC
CASSEEGGRARGQFF
>-|TRBD1|TRBJ1-1|TRBV7-2
TGTGCCAGCAGCGGAACCGGACAGGGGCGATTTGAAGCTTTCTTT
CASSGTGQGRFEAFF
>once|TRBD1|TRBJ2-7|TRBV19
TGTGCCAGTAGTACGGTCGGGCCAGGGGGTGGCGAGCAGTACTTC
CASSTVGPGGGEQYF
>once|TRBD1|TRBJ2-7|TRBV5-1
TGCGCCAGCAGCTTGGCCGGGGACAGGGTCTACGAGCAGTACTTC
CASSLAGDRVYEQYF
>-|TRBD2|TRBJ2-3|TRBV13
TGTGCCAGCAGCTTCGGACTAGCGGGGGTTGCTAGCACAGATACGCAGTATTTT
CASSFGLAGVASTDTQYF
>-|-|TRBJ2-5|TRBV13
TGTGCCAGCAGCTTGAGGGAGACTAGGGGGGTGACCCAGTACTTC
CASSLRETRGVTQYF
>-|-|TRBJ2-1|TRBV9
TGTGCCAGCAGCGAGGGGGACAATGAGCAGTTCTTC
CASSEGDNEQFF
>-|TRBD1|TRBJ1-5|TRBV6-2/TRBV6-3
TGTGCCAGCAGTTACGGACAGGGGGGGAATCAGCCCCAGCATTTT
CASSYGQGGNQPQHF
>few|-|TRBJ2-3|TRBV2
TGTGCCAGCACGGGAAGCCGGGTCTCAGCTAGCACAGATACGCAGTATTTT
CASTGSRVSASTDTQYF
>-|-|TRBJ2-1|TRBV9
TGTGCCAGCAGCGCCCGCGGGGAGCAGTTCTTC
CASSARGEQFF
>-|TRBD2|TRBJ2-3|TRBV7-2
TGTGCCAGCAGCTACACTAGCGGTAGCACAGATACGCAGTATTTT
CASSYTSGSTDTQYF
>-|TRBD2|TRBJ2-1|TRBV7-6
TGTGCCAGCAGCCCAAGACTAGCGGGGGGTTTCAATGAGCAGTTCTTC
CASSPRLAGGFNEQFF
>-|TRBD2|TRBJ2-5|TRBV7-9
TGTGCCAGCAGCCAACTACTAGCGGGGCAAGAGACCCAGTACTTC
CASSQLLAGQETQYF
>-|TRBD1|TRBJ1-6|TRBV10-3
TGTGCCATCAGTGTTGGGACAGACAATTCACCCCTCCACTTT
CAISVGTDNSPLHF
>-|TRBD2|TRBJ2-2|TRBV5-1
TGCGCCAGCAGAAGCGGGGATACTACCGGGGAGCTGTTTTTT
CASRSGDTTGELFF
>-|-|TRBJ1-5|TRBV21-1
TGTGCCACTAACTACGCCACAGGGTTGGGCAATCAGCCCCAGCATTTT
CATNYATGLGNQPQHF
>-|-|TRBJ1-3|TRBV13
TGTGCCAGCAGGGGACAATTGGTCTCTGGAAACACCATATATTTT
CASRGQLVSGNTIYF
>-|-|TRBJ1-1|TRBV11-1
TGTGCCAGCAGCTACGGGGCGGGTGCTGAAGCTTTCTTT
CASSYGAGAEAFF